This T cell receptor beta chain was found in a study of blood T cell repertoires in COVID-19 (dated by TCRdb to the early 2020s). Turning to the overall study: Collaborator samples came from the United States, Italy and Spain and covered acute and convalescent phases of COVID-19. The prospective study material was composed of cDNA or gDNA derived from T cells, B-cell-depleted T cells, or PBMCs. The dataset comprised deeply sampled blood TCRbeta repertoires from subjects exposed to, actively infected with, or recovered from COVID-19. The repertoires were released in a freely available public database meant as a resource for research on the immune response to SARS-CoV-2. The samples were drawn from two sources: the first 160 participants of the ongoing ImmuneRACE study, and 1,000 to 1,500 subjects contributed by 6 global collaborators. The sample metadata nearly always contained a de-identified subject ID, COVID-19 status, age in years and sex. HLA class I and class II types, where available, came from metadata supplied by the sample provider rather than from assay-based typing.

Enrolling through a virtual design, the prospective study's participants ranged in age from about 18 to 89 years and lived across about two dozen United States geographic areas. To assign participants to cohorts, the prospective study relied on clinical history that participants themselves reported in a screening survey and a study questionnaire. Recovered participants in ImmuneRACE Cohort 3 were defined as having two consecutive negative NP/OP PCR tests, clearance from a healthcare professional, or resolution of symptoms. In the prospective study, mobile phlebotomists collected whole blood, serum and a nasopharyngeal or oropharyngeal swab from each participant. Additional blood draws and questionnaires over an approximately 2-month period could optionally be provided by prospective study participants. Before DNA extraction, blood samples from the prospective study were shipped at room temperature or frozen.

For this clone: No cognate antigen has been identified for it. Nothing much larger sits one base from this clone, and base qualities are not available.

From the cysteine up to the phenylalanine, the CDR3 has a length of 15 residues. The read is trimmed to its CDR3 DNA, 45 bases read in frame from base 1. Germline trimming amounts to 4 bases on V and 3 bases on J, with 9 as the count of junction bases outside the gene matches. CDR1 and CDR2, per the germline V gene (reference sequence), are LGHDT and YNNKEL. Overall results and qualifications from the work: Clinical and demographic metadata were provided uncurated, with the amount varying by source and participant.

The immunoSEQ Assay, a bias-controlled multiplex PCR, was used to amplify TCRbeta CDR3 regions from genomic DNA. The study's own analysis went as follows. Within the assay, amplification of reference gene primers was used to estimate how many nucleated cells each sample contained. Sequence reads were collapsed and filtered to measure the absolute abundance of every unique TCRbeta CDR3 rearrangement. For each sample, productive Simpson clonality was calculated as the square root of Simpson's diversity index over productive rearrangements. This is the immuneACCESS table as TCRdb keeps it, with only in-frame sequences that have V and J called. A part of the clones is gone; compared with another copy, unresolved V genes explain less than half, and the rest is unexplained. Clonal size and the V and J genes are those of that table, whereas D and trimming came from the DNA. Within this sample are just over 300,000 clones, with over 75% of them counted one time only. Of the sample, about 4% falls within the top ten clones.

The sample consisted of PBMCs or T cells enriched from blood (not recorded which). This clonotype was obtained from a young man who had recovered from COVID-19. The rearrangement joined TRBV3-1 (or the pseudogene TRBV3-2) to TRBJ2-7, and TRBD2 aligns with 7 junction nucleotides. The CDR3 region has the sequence CASSPGPAGIYEQYF. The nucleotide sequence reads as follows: TGTGCCAGCAGCCCCGGGCCAGCGGGGATCTACGAGCAGTACTTC.